This TCR beta chain emerged from a study of response to subunit inactivated influenza vaccine. TCRdb reanalysed the RT-PCR reads using MiXCR and keeps one entry per CDR3 protein. The profile shows roughly 520,000 distinct CDR3 sequences, about 25% of them singletons. Study-level results: Authors suggested that a seasonal influenza vaccination recruits few new T cells each time.

Concerning this clonotype: Its antigen is still unknown.

The V end lost 8 bases, the J end lost 6 bases, and 17 bases lay between the germline ends. The germline V gene encodes CDR1 SGHDN and CDR2 FVKESK. This CDR3 has 13 amino acids. Sequenced here: CD4+ T cells sorted from PBMCs, sampled roughly 5 days after vaccination. The rearrangement uses TRBV14 and TRBJ2-7, with D maybe TRBD2 (5 bases). The TCR originated in a man aged 45-65 years who received an inactivated influenza vaccine. CDR3 DNA: TGTGCCAGCTCGATCAGCCAAGGGAGCGAGCAGTACTTC. This sequence encodes CASSISQGSEQYF.